This TCR beta chain originates from a study of CD8+CD57+ T cells in acquired aplastic anemia. Broader study findings: Levels of CD8+ Simpson's diversity were not significantly distinct in patients versus controls.

Many counts were recorded for this clonotype. As yet, its antigen is unknown. Germline CDR1 LGHDT, CDR2 YNNKEL (reference sequence). The CDR3 sequence is 15 residues long. Trimming took 4 bases from V and 5 from J, leaving 14 bases between them. TCR beta VDJ and CDR3 profiling used genomic DNA as template. In TCRdb, the reads were re-called with MiXCR into one record per CDR3 protein. The sample contains just over 400,000 distinct CDR3 sequences, 65% to 80% of which appear only once. This chain connects TRBV3-1 to TRBJ2-2; either TRBD1 or TRBD2 may supply D (5 bases each). The sequence was collected from a human donor in good health, serving as a control. The sequencing input was sorted CD4+, CD8+, or CD8+CD57+ T cells (not recorded which) from PBMCs. CDR3 nucleotide sequence: TGTGCCAGCAGCCTCCTCGACAGCGGTACCGGGGAGCTGTTTTTT. Its protein is CASSLLDSGTGELFF.